This record looks at one T cell receptor beta chain sequence and its context. J lost 7 bases, V lost 3 bases, and 18 bases had no gene match. CDR3 size: 19 residues. Germline-derived CDR1 and CDR2 are MDHEN and SYDVKM. As handled by the study authors: Using reference gene primer amplification, nucleated cell counts were estimated. Generated by immunoSEQ multiplex PCR, the TCRdb table keeps only in-frame clones and is missing some. Clone size and V and J calls were adopted from that table, with D and trimming inferred from the DNA. The sample shows under 250,000 clones, 84% of them seen only once. The entry originates in a study of blood T cell repertoires in COVID-19. Study-level information: COVID-19 samples, acute and convalescent, were from the United States, Italy and Spain. Nucleic acid was either cDNA or gDNA, and it came from T cells, B-cell-depleted T cells, or PBMCs.

Material: peripheral blood. The receptor's source is a woman between 50 and 59 years old with active or convalescent COVID-19. This chain uses TRBV28 with TRBJ2-3; 11 bases align to TRBD2. This chain's CDR3 is CASSFRRHPGTSGRNTQYF. The CDR3 DNA reads as TGTGCCAGCAGTTTCCGGCGTCATCCGGGGACTAGCGGCAGGAATACGCAGTATTTT.